A single sample gave rise to the 23 T cell receptor beta chains below, sequenced in a study of cytomegalovirus exposure and HLA in healthy donors (dated by TCRdb to about 2017). The library was prepared using the immunoSEQ multiplex PCR assay. A mixture of 60 forward primers for TCR Vbeta segments and 13 reverse primers for TCR Jbeta segments was used in the multiplex PCR. TCRdb holds this immuneACCESS table with in-frame rearrangements only. Some clones are missing; in checked studies, unresolved V genes explain under half, and the rest has no known cause. The sample data list 150,000 to 250,000 clones, and around 80% of these were observed just once. The ten largest clones take up 3.5% to 5% of the sample. Sequencing used PBMCs. The receptor source for this set is a woman aged 30 to 39 in good health and CMV-seropositive.

This chain connects TRBV4-3 to TRBJ1-6; the match to TRBD1 covers 8 bases. The J segment lost 10 bases and the V segment lost 1 base, leaving 6 bases of the junction unmatched. The germline CDR1 and CDR2 sequences are LGHNA and YSLEER. The CDR3 spans 15 residues. The CDR3 here is CASSQVGQGTSPLHF. CDR3 DNA: TGCGCCAGCAGCCAAGTTGGACAGGGCACCTCACCCCTCCACTTT.

The chain joins TRBV27 to TRBJ1-2, with 7 bases identical to TRBD1. Per germline, CDR1 MNHEY and CDR2 SMNVEV (reference sequence). This CDR3 contains 15 residues. V shed 4 bases, J shed 0 bases, and the junction held 5 bases outside the gene matches. The CDR3 DNA reads as TGTGCCAGCAGTTCCGGACAGGAACCTAACTATGGCTACACCTTC. Residues: CASSSGQEPNYGYTF.

The V and J genes are TRBV4-1 and TRBJ2-6; TRBD2 is a possible D gene (6 bases). Trimming left V 4 bases short and J 1 base short, with 11 bases between. Germline lookup yields CDR1 MGHRA and CDR2 YSYEKL. There are 16 residues in the CDR3. CDR3 coding DNA: TGCGCCAGCAGCCGCGGGGCAGTTTCTGGGGCCAACGTCCTGACTTTC. Protein: CASSRGAVSGANVLTF.

J is TRBJ2-3 and V is TRBV27; possibly TRBD1 for D (6 bases). V lost 4 bases to trimming and J lost 1 base, with 15 bases between them. Germline V gives CDR1 MNHEY, CDR2 SMNVEV (reference sequence). The CDR3 length is 16 residues. DNA of the CDR3: TGTGCCAGCAGTTCCATACAGGGACGTGGCACAGATACGCAGTATTTT. This sequence encodes CASSSIQGRGTDTQYF.

The genes are TRBV6-6 and TRBJ2-1, with 7 bases matching TRBD2. The V segment lost 2 bases and the J segment 7 bases; nucleotides outside the gene matches: 11. Germline CDR1 is MNHNY and CDR2 is SVGAGI (reference sequence). The CDR3 extends over 16 amino acids. CDR3 coding DNA: TGTGCCAGCAGTTACCCAGCGGGATCATTTATGAATGAGCAGTTCTTC. It is translated as CASSYPAGSFMNEQFF.

V usage is TRBV5-1 and J usage is TRBJ2-7; D might be TRBD1 (6 bases). This CDR3 is 15 amino acids long. V was clipped by 4 bases and J by 3 bases, with 17 bases between them. The germline gives CDR1 SGHRS, CDR2 YFSETQ. CDR3 in amino acids: CASSRNRDNSYEQYF. The DNA for the CDR3 is TGCGCCAGCAGCAGGAACCGGGACAACAGCTACGAGCAGTACTTC.

The chain recombines TRBV15 with TRBJ2-5; 9 bases match TRBD2. V gave up 5 bases and J gave up 0 bases; unmatched junction bases: 1. This CDR3 region has 14 residues. Looked up from germline, CDR1 is LNHNV and CDR2 is YYDKDF (reference sequence). The DNA of the CDR3 is TGTGCCACCAGCGGCGGGGGGGACCAAGAGACCCAGTACTTC. Its protein product is CATSGGGDQETQYF.

The gene calls are TRBV7-2 and TRBJ1-3, with a possible D match to TRBD1 (6 bases). The V and J ends lost 1 base and 3 bases respectively, with 7 bases between them. Germline values: CDR1 SGHTA, CDR2 FQGNSA. CDR3 length: 14 residues. The chain's CDR3 is CASSLGGHGNTIYF. The CDR3 bases are TGTGCCAGCAGCTTAGGGGGACATGGAAACACCATATATTTT. Based on the CDR3 plus reference TRBV7-2 and TRBJ1-3, the full variable domain is GAGVSQSPSNKVTEKGKDVELRCDPISGHTALYWYRQSLGQGLEFLIYFQGNSAPDKSGLPSDRFSAERTGGSVSTLTIQRTQQEDSAVYLCASSLGGHGNTIYFGEGSWLTVV.

This clone was observed a few times. CDR3 sequence reads: CASSGIDRGQETQYF. CDR3 in DNA: TGCGCCAGCAGCGGGATAGACAGGGGGCAAGAGACCCAGTACTTC. The V call is TRBV5-1, the J call TRBJ2-5; the match to TRBD1 covers 9 bases. This CDR3 has 15 residues. Looked up from germline, CDR1 is SGHRS and CDR2 is YFSETQ. The ends lost 4 bases at V and 2 bases at J; junction bases unmatched: 6.

The rearrangement uses TRBV19 and TRBJ1-1; D gene uncertain. The CDR3 has 12 residues. V lost 8 bases and J lost 5, with 12 bases in between. Germline CDR1 reads LNHDA; CDR2 reads SQIVND (reference sequence). The CDR3 nucleotides are TGTGCCAGTGGGAGCCGTCGGACTGAAGCTTTCTTT. Translating gives CASGSRRTEAFF. Complete variable domain (other parts from reference TRBV19 and TRBJ1-1): DGGITQSPKYLFRKEGQNVTLSCEQNLNHDAMYWYRQDPGQGLRLIYYSQIVNDFQKGDIAEGYSVSREKKESFPLTVTSAQKNPTAFYLCASGSRRTEAFFGQGTRLTVV.

The V and J genes are TRBV4-3 and TRBJ2-3; D is unclear. Trimming pared 2 bases from V and 1 base from J, leaving 7 bases between. The CDR3 is 14 amino acids. The germline V gene has CDR1 LGHNA and CDR2 YSLEER. The CDR3 sequence is CASSQQPGTDTQYF. The DNA for the CDR3 is TGCGCCAGCAGCCAACAACCGGGCACAGATACGCAGTATTTT.

The chain recombines TRBV6-6 with TRBJ1-3, with 7 bases that match TRBD1. The trim removed 0 bases at V and 0 bases at J, leaving 2 bases unmatched. The V gene's germline CDR1 is MNHNY and CDR2 SVGAGI (reference sequence). The CDR3 loop spans 16 amino acids. The CDR3 nucleotides read TGTGCCAGCAGTTACTCGACAGGGAACTCTGGAAACACCATATATTTT. It translates to CASSYSTGNSGNTIYF.

J is TRBJ1-3 and V is TRBV7-8, with D maybe TRBD1 (6 bases). Germline values: CDR1 SGHVS, CDR2 FQNEAQ. V was shortened by 1 base and J by 0 bases, with 13 bases between the two germline ends. The CDR3 is 17 residues long. CDR3 amino acids: CASSLEQGASSGNTIYF. Written as DNA, the CDR3 is TGTGCCAGCAGCTTAGAACAGGGCGCCTCCTCTGGAAACACCATATATTTT. The variable domain in full, completed from reference TRBV7-8 and TRBJ1-3, reads GAGVSQSPRYKVAKRGQDVALRCDPISGHVSLFWYQQALGQGPEFLTYFQNEAQLDKSGLPSDRFFAERPEGSVSTLKIQRTQQEDSAVYLCASSLEQGASSGNTIYFGEGSWLTVV.

J is TRBJ2-3 and V is TRBV7-2, with a tentative D call TRBD2 (7 bases). The germline V gene encodes CDR1 SGHTA and CDR2 FQGNSA. This CDR3 contains 16 residues. V lost 1 base, J lost 7 bases, and 18 bases lay in between. The CDR3: CASSLDAGASPNTQYF. CDR3 DNA: TGTGCCAGCAGCTTAGATGCGGGGGCCTCCCCAAATACGCAGTATTTT.

The chain couples TRBV4-1 to TRBJ1-2; no firm D call. Trimming took off 1 base at V and 7 bases at J, with 22 bases between the two ends. CDR1 MGHRA and CDR2 YSYEKL come from the germline V gene. The CDR3 length is 17 residues. In DNA form, the CDR3 reads TGCGCCAGCAGCCAAGGAGGAGGACGGAAACATAAGGGTGGCTACACCTTC. This encodes CASSQGGGRKHKGGYTF.

Only one count was recorded for this clone. DNA of the CDR3: TGTGCCAGCAGCTCGCTACACGGCGGGACCCCCACAGATACGCAGTATTTT. This translates into CASSSLHGGTPTDTQYF. This rearrangement joins TRBV11-3 to TRBJ2-3; D might be TRBD2 (6 bases). Germline V lookup: CDR1 SGHNT, CDR2 YENEEA. The CDR3 totals 17 residues. With 4 bases removed from V and 2 bases from J, the gap between germline ends came to 19 bases.

This rearrangement joins TRBV2 to TRBJ2-7; possibly TRBD2 for D (5 bases). The germline V gene has CDR1 SNHLY and CDR2 FYNNEI. The length of the CDR3 is 13 residues. V was shortened by 3 bases and J by 3 bases, with 9 bases between the two germline ends. CDR3 sequence: CASSEGDYYEQYF. CDR3 sequence (DNA): TGTGCCAGCAGTGAGGGTGACTACTACGAGCAGTACTTC.

The J gene is TRBJ1-1, the V gene TRBV9; perhaps TRBD1 as D (5 bases). This CDR3 comprises 15 residues. With 4 bases removed from V and 3 bases from J, the gap between germline ends came to 16 bases. The germline gives CDR1 SGDLS, CDR2 YYNGEE. The CDR3 spells CASSLDWRGDTEAFF. In DNA, the CDR3 is TGTGCCAGCAGCCTGGACTGGCGGGGGGACACTGAAGCTTTCTTT.

This CDR3 is CASALTISSYEQYF. For the CDR3, the DNA is TGCGCCAGCGCACTGACTATTAGCTCCTACGAGCAGTACTTC. The chain recombines TRBV4-3 with TRBJ2-7, with a possible D match to TRBD2 (5 bases). V gave up 8 bases and J gave up 0 bases, with 14 bases separating them. Germline V gives CDR1 LGHNA, CDR2 YSLEER. CDR3 length equals 14 residues.

The rearrangement uses TRBV15 and TRBJ1-2; TRBD1 is a possible D gene (5 bases). The CDR3 loop spans 13 amino acids. V was shortened by 1 base and J by 9 bases, with 12 bases between the two germline ends. Germline CDR1 is LNHNV and CDR2 is YYDKDF (reference sequence). CDR3 bases: TGTGCCACCAGCAGAGTAGGCCGGGGGAGCTACACCTTC. This sequence encodes CATSRVGRGSYTF.

The chain joins TRBV2 to TRBJ1-3; no reliable D call. Germline CDR1 is SNHLY and CDR2 is FYNNEI. The V and J ends lost 8 bases and 4 bases respectively, with 18 bases between them. This CDR3 comprises 15 residues. The CDR3 DNA sequence: TGTGCCAGCTTCGGGCCCCGGGAGTCCGGAAACACCATATATTTT. It codes for CASFGPRESGNTIYF.

This chain joins TRBV6-5 and TRBJ1-5; D ambiguous. The CDR3 has 14 amino acids. In germline, CDR1 is MNHEY, CDR2 SVGAGI. V was pared by 4 bases and J by 1 base, with 8 bases between. The CDR3 coding sequence is TGTGCCAGCAGTTCCCCGACAAGCAATCAGCCCCAGCATTTT. It codes for CASSSPTSNQPQHF.

This chain joins TRBV5-1 and TRBJ2-3, with TRBD2 matching over 11 bases. The CDR3 length is 16 residues. The V gene end was trimmed by 4 bases and the J gene end by 7 bases; junction bases not matched to a gene: 11. Germline V gene data show CDR1 as SGHRS and CDR2 as YFSETQ. The CDR3: CASSPGIAGGQHTQYF. For the CDR3, the DNA is TGCGCCAGCAGCCCGGGAATAGCGGGGGGGCAACATACGCAGTATTTT.